The 3 T cell receptor beta chains in this list originate from one sample, sequenced in a study of T cell responses to AZD1222 COVID-19 vaccine. Method: immunoSEQ multiplex PCR; TCRdb's copy keeps in-frame clones and lacks some. The table records 96,000 or so clones, about nine tenths of them present only once. The input for sequencing was peripheral blood, taken on day 0 of AZD1222 vaccination. These TCRs come from an adult in good health.

The rearrangement links TRBV7-3 to TRBJ2-1; possible D gene TRBD2, 5 bases. V was shortened by 5 bases and J by 5 bases, with 16 bases between the two germline ends. Germline CDR1 reads SGHTA; CDR2 reads FQGTGA. CDR3 length: 15 residues. CDR3 sequence reads: CASSRPGFGNNEQFF. Here the CDR3 DNA reads TGTGCCAGCAGCCGACCGGGGTTCGGGAACAATGAGCAGTTCTTC.

The V and J genes are TRBV9 and TRBJ1-2; the D is unclear. With 0 bases removed from V and 4 bases from J, the gap between germline ends came to 13 bases. The CDR3 spans 15 residues. CDR1 and CDR2 (germline): SGDLS, YYNGEE. The CDR3 here is CASSVVGVMSYGYTF. The CDR3 coding sequence is TGTGCCAGCAGCGTAGTTGGGGTAATGTCCTATGGCTACACCTTC. Full variable domain (remainder filled in from reference TRBV9 and TRBJ1-2): DSGVTQTPKHLITATGQRVTLRCSPRSGDLSVYWYQQSLDQGLQFLIQYYNGEERAKGNILERFSAQQFPDLHSELNLSSLELGDSALYFCASSVVGVMSYGYTFGSGTRLTVV.

The chain is built from TRBV7-8 and TRBJ2-7, with TRBD1 identical over 9 bases. The CDR3 loop spans 13 amino acids. V shed 6 bases, J shed 7 bases, and the junction held 7 bases outside the gene matches. CDR1 and CDR2 (germline): SGHVS, FQNEAQ. For the CDR3, the DNA is TGTGCCAGCAGACTACAGGGGGCTCGAGAGCAGTACTTC. This codes for CASRLQGAREQYF.